The 30 T cell receptor beta chains below were found in one sample sequenced in a study of regulatory T cells in long-lasting Graves disease (dated by TCRdb to about 2021). The library was produced with multiplex PCR. Sequencing instrument: Illumina HiSeq 4000. To build TCR beta libraries, CDR3 regions were amplified by Arm-PCR using iRepertoire HTBI primers. Using fastp trimming at Q25 and MiXCR clonotype assembly, TCRdb reanalyzed the public sequencing data and kept in-frame beta chains. Identical CDR3 protein sequences are pooled into one entry, listed with their most common genes and DNA. In all, the sample holds hundreds of thousands of distinct CDR3 sequences, and approximately 13% of those were seen once. Clones ranked in the top ten supply roughly a tenth of the sample. This specimen's time point label, interpreted: newly diagnosed GD, antithyroid drugs for less than 3 months. For both TCR sequencing and RNA sequencing, RNA was extracted from PBMCs in TRIzol.

Another study also made use of these data, one on T cells in Graves' hyperthyroidism and ophthalmopathy.

This specimen was peripheral blood mononuclear cells (PBMCs), taken at new diagnosis, from a patient treated with antithyroid drugs. The receptors derive from a man aged 25 to 40 with Graves disease. Donor details come from another sample of the same person, matched by shared clones.

The chain joins TRBV3-1 to TRBJ2-2; 9 bases agree with TRBD2. The germline V gene encodes CDR1 LGHDT and CDR2 YNNKEL (reference sequence). The junction had 7 bases not matched to a gene; V was cut back by 8 bases and J by 0 bases. The CDR3 runs 16 residues. The CDR3 DNA reads as TGTGCCAGCTCTAGCGGGATATGGGCGAACACCGGGGAGCTGTTTTTT. Encoded protein: CASSSGIWANTGELFF.

The chain couples TRBV10-1 to TRBJ2-1, with D uncertain. Germline values: CDR1 WNHNN, CDR2 SYGVQD (reference sequence). V lost 7 bases and J 6 bases, leaving 16 bases between the germline ends. The CDR3 is made up of 14 amino acids. The CDR3 loop is CASKDGPSLNEQFF. In DNA form, the CDR3 reads TGCGCCAGCAAGGACGGTCCTTCTCTCAATGAGCAGTTCTTC.

This clonotype was seen repeatedly, ten times or more. This chain links TRBV15 with TRBJ1-1; possible D gene TRBD1, 5 bases. V was trimmed by 4 bases and J by 0 bases, leaving 12 bases between them. The CDR3 has 15 amino acids. Per the germline V gene, CDR1 is LNHNV and CDR2 is YYDKDF (reference sequence). The CDR3 region is CATSIDRQMNTEAFF. CDR3 in DNA: TGTGCCACCAGCATCGATCGACAGATGAACACTGAAGCTTTCTTT.

This clonotype was detected a few times. CDR3 protein: CASSRLSYLQYF. DNA for the CDR3: TGTGCCAGCAGCCGACTCTCCTACCTGCAGTACTTC. The chain has TRBV5-6 and TRBJ2-7; D is ambiguous. Trimming removed 4 bases from V and 9 bases from J, with 14 bases in between. Germline values: CDR1 SGHDT, CDR2 YYEEEE. The CDR3 sequence is 12 residues long.

V gene TRBV4-1 combines with J gene TRBJ1-1; D is uncertain. The CDR3 extends over 11 amino acids. The germline gives CDR1 MGHRA, CDR2 YSYEKL. The V gene lost 2 bases and the J gene lost 11 bases, with 9 bases spanning the gap. The DNA of the CDR3 is TGCGCCAGCAGCCAAACAAGCAAGGCTTTCTTT. The encoded protein is CASSQTSKAFF.

This clonotype was counted at least ten times. The V call is TRBV6-1, the J call TRBJ2-7; D not certain. This CDR3 is built from 14 residues. Looked up from germline, CDR1 is MNHNS and CDR2 is SASEGT. The V gene lost 5 bases and the J gene lost 3 bases, with 14 bases spanning the gap. In nucleotides, the CDR3 is TGTGCCAGCAGTTCCTTGGGCAATATCTACGAGCAGTACTTC. As protein: CASSSLGNIYEQYF.

Of note for this clonotype: One base separates it from a far larger clone, so it is likely a read error. The chain uses TRBV27 and TRBJ1-5, with D uncertain. Germline CDR1 reads MNHEY; CDR2 reads SMNVEV (reference sequence). The CDR3 length is 11 residues. Between the trimmed V and J ends, which lost 3 bases and 3 bases, there was a span of 0 bases. The CDR3 region has the DNA TGTGCCAGCAGTTTCAATCAGCCCCAGCATTTT. It translates to CASSFNQPQHF.

Regarding this clonotype: One base away lies a much larger clone, so this may be a sequencing read error. The gene calls are TRBV19 and TRBJ2-3, with 9 bases identical to TRBD2. The CDR3 sequence is 19 residues long. With V trimmed by 2 bases and J by 2 bases, 14 bases remained unmatched. From germline, CDR1 is LNHDA and CDR2 SQIVND (reference sequence). This CDR3 is CASSITGLAGNPNTDTQYF. The CDR3 DNA sequence: TGTGCCAGTAGTATAACTGGGCTAGCGGGAAACCCAAACACAGATACGCAGTATTTT. Looking up the rest from reference TRBV19 and TRBJ2-3 gives the full variable domain: DGGITQSPKYLFRKEGQNVTLSCEQNLNHDAMYWYRQDPGQGLRLIYYSQIVNDFQKGDIAEGYSVSREKKESFPLTVTSAQKNPTAFYLCASSITGLAGNPNTDTQYFGPGTRLTVL.

This clonotype was seen ten or more times. This chain links TRBV28 with TRBJ1-1; D unclear. The V end was cut by 1 base, the J end by 3 bases, with 0 bases between. CDR1 and CDR2 (germline): MDHEN, SYDVKM. This CDR3 is built from 11 residues. The CDR3 sequence: CASSLYTEAFF. In DNA form, the CDR3 reads TGTGCCAGCAGTTTATACACTGAAGCTTTCTTT.

This chain uses TRBV6-1 with TRBJ2-5; TRBD1 is a possible D gene (6 bases). Germline lookup yields CDR1 MNHNS and CDR2 SASEGT. V shed 2 bases and J shed 9 bases, with 19 bases lying between them. The CDR3 sequence is 15 residues long. The CDR3 region is CASSELGQGWESQYF. The CDR3 coding sequence is TGTGCCAGCAGTGAACTGGGGCAGGGGTGGGAGTCCCAGTACTTC.

This clonotype was seen ten or more times. The gene calls are TRBV5-8 and TRBJ1-2; perhaps TRBD1 as D (6 bases). Per the germline V gene, CDR1 is SGHTS and CDR2 is YDEGEE. This CDR3 is built from 16 residues. Trimming pared 1 base from V and 5 bases from J, leaving 18 bases between. The CDR3 DNA reads TGTGCCAGCAGCTTGAAGGACAGTGGCTTAGGGTATGGCTACACCTTC. Residues: CASSLKDSGLGYGYTF.

This clonotype was counted at least ten times. The rearrangement uses TRBV27 and TRBJ1-1; 11 bases map to TRBD1. The germline CDR1 and CDR2 sequences are MNHEY and SMNVEV (reference sequence). This CDR3 comprises 15 residues. Unmatched junction bases numbered 8, after V lost 6 bases and J lost 5 bases. The DNA of the CDR3 is TGTGCCAGCAGCCCAGGACAGGGGGCTGGAACTGAAGCTTTCTTT. Protein product: CASSPGQGAGTEAFF.

This clonotype was seen many times. The rearrangement joins TRBV3-1 to TRBJ2-3; either TRBD1 or TRBD2 may supply D (5 bases each). The CDR3 totals 17 residues. CDR1 and CDR2 from the germline V gene are LGHDT and YNNKEL (reference sequence). V was shortened by 1 base and J by 4 bases, with 18 bases between the two germline ends. CDR3: CASSQAGTERRPDTQYF. The CDR3 DNA sequence: TGTGCCAGCAGCCAAGCAGGGACGGAAAGACGTCCAGATACGCAGTATTTT.

This clonotype was counted at least ten times. V usage is TRBV11-2 and J usage is TRBJ1-4; 10 nucleotides line up with TRBD1. V trimming: 5 bases; J trimming: 5 bases; junction bases outside the gene matches: 5. Germline loops: CDR1 SGHAT, CDR2 FQNNGV. The CDR3 has 15 amino acids. CDR3 sequence (DNA): TGTGCCAGCAGCGACCCGGGACAGGGGAATGAAAAACTGTTTTTT. Protein: CASSDPGQGNEKLFF.

This clonotype was seen repeatedly, ten times or more. The chain has TRBV27 and TRBJ2-3; D possibly matches TRBD1 or TRBD2 (5 bases each). The CDR3 loop spans 15 amino acids. V was shortened by 5 bases and J by 4 bases, with 16 bases between the two germline ends. Germline values: CDR1 MNHEY, CDR2 SMNVEV (reference sequence). CDR3 sequence: CASSPWGTLPDTQYF. CDR3 DNA sequence: TGTGCCAGCAGTCCTTGGGGGACCCTCCCAGATACGCAGTATTTT.

This clonotype was found many times. The chain has TRBV5-1 and TRBJ2-7, with D unclear. This CDR3 has 13 amino acids. Germline CDR1 SGHRS, CDR2 YFSETQ. V lost 3 bases and J lost 5, with 12 bases in between. The CDR3 DNA reads TGCGCCAGCAGCTCGGACCTTCTCAACGAGCAGTACTTC. This gives the protein CASSSDLLNEQYF.

The sample holds many counts of this clonotype. The J gene is TRBJ2-5, the V gene TRBV7-6; the D call may be TRBD1 or TRBD2 (5 bases each). CDR1 is SGHVS and CDR2 is FNYEAQ in the germline V gene. V was shortened by 8 bases and J by 3 bases, with 19 bases between the two germline ends. The CDR3 consists of 15 residues. CDR3 DNA: TGTGCCAGCCTAACGTTCGGGGACGGAAAAGAGACCCAGTACTTC. This encodes CASLTFGDGKETQYF.

The V call is TRBV29-1, the J call TRBJ2-5; 11 nucleotides agree with TRBD1. This CDR3 has 11 residues. The trim removed 7 bases at V and 9 bases at J, leaving 4 bases unmatched. The germline V gene has CDR1 SQVTM and CDR2 ANQGSEA. The CDR3 spells CSGGQGEAQYF. The DNA for the CDR3 is TGCAGCGGGGGACAGGGGGAGGCCCAGTACTTC.

In its sample, this clonotype was seen many times. The V call is TRBV27, the J call TRBJ2-1, with 11 bases lining up with TRBD1. CDR1 MNHEY and CDR2 SMNVEV come from the germline V gene (reference sequence). The J segment lost 5 bases and the V segment lost 3 bases, leaving 0 bases of the junction unmatched. This CDR3 has 14 amino acids. CDR3 region: CASSLGQGDNEQFF. The CDR3 DNA reads as TGTGCCAGCAGTTTGGGACAGGGGGACAATGAGCAGTTCTTC.

There are a few counts of this clonotype. The genes are TRBV7-9 and TRBJ2-5; D may be TRBD2 (5 bases). Per the germline V gene, CDR1 is SEHNR and CDR2 is FQNEAQ (reference sequence). V lost 5 bases, J lost 4 bases, and 11 bases lay in between. The length of the CDR3 is 13 residues. The CDR3 DNA follows: TGTGCCAGCAGCCCCGGGATCTTAGAGACCCAGTACTTC. As protein: CASSPGILETQYF.

At least ten counts were recorded for this clonotype. The chain recombines TRBV7-2 with TRBJ2-3; D unclear. The CDR3 spans 13 residues. The V end lost 5 bases, the J end lost 4 bases, and 10 bases lay between the germline ends. Per germline, CDR1 SGHTA and CDR2 FQGNSA. The CDR3 here is CASSRSLPDTQYF. DNA of the CDR3: TGTGCCAGCAGCCGGTCCCTCCCAGATACGCAGTATTTT.

The chain links TRBV19 to TRBJ2-2; D is perhaps TRBD2 (5 bases). V dropped 8 bases and J dropped 2 bases, with 18 bases sitting between them. Germline loops: CDR1 LNHDA, CDR2 SQIVND (reference sequence). The CDR3 length is 16 residues. The CDR3 loop reads CASHRDGQINTGELFF. The DNA of the CDR3 is TGTGCCAGTCACCGGGATGGGCAGATTAACACCGGGGAGCTGTTTTTT.

In this sample, this clonotype turned up a few times. V gene TRBV5-8 combines with J gene TRBJ2-5; D unclear. This CDR3 is 12 amino acids long. Looked up from germline, CDR1 is SGHTS and CDR2 is YDEGEE. V lost 0 bases and J lost 3, with 3 bases in between. CDR3 residues: CASSLVKETQYF. The CDR3 bases are TGTGCCAGCAGCTTGGTAAAAGAGACCCAGTACTTC.

In this sample, this clonotype turned up a few times. The gene calls are TRBV3-1 and TRBJ2-1; weak D call: TRBD2 (6 bases). The V gene's germline CDR1 is LGHDT and CDR2 YNNKEL (reference sequence). Between the trimmed V and J ends, which lost 3 bases and 0 bases, there was a span of 12 bases. The CDR3 runs 16 residues. CDR3 residues: CASSQLSGLSYNEQFF. The CDR3, as DNA: TGTGCCAGCAGCCAGTTAAGCGGGCTCTCCTACAATGAGCAGTTCTTC.

Of note for this clonotype: A read error may produce the germline difference seen at one junction end. This chain joins TRBV6-1 and TRBJ2-7, with TRBD2 matching 9 bases. This CDR3 contains 14 residues. Germline V lookup: CDR1 MNHNS, CDR2 SASEGT. The CDR3: CDSSEASGIYEQYF. CDR3 nucleotides: TGCGACAGCAGTGAGGCTAGCGGGATCTACGAGCAGTACTTC.

DNA for the CDR3: TGTGCCAGCAGTCGGTACGAGTACCAAGAGACCCAGTACTTC. This encodes CASSRYEYQETQYF. The chain combines TRBV27 with TRBJ2-5; D gene unclear. The ends were cut back, 5 bases at V and 0 bases at J, with 10 bases in the middle. CDR1 is MNHEY and CDR2 is SMNVEV in the germline V gene (reference sequence). This CDR3 comprises 14 residues.

This clonotype was recorded a few times. This could be a read error, since a much larger clone is one nucleotide away. The gene calls are TRBV7-2 and TRBJ2-1, with D possibly being TRBD2 (5 bases). This CDR3 has 14 residues. The germline V gene has CDR1 SGHTA and CDR2 FQGNSA. The ends were cut back, 0 bases at V and 7 bases at J, with 10 bases in the middle. The CDR3 sequence is CASSLASTSNEQFF. Here the CDR3 DNA reads TGTGCCAGCAGCTTAGCTTCAACTAGTAATGAGCAGTTCTTC.

Only one count was recorded for this clonotype. A much larger clone lies a single base off, so this may be a read error. This chain joins TRBV7-3 and TRBJ2-1, with 7 bases matching TRBD2. Trimming at V came to 0 bases and at J to 9 bases, leaving 2 bases not matched to a gene. Germline CDR1 reads SGHTA; CDR2 reads FQGTGA. The CDR3 length is 13 residues. The CDR3 here is CASSLTGGAEQFF. The CDR3 DNA sequence: TGTGCCAGCAGCTTAACGGGAGGGGCTGAGCAGTTCTTC. The full variable domain, rest sourced from reference TRBV7-3 and TRBJ2-1, is GAGVSQTPSNKVTEKGKYVELRCDPISGHTALYWYRQSLGQGPEFLIYFQGTGAADDSGLPNDRFFAVRPEGSVSTLKIQRTERGDSAVYLCASSLTGGAEQFFGPGTRLTVL.

This clonotype was detected many times. This chain connects TRBV12-3 or TRBV12-4 to TRBJ2-3; D not resolved. The CDR3 covers 16 residues. Trimming took 5 bases from V and 0 from J, leaving 15 bases between them. The CDR3: CASSTLRVASTDTQYF. The DNA for the CDR3 is TGTGCCAGCAGTACTCTGCGAGTTGCTAGCACAGATACGCAGTATTTT.

In its sample, this clonotype was seen a few times. The rearrangement uses TRBV12-3 or TRBV12-4 and TRBJ2-3, with D possibly TRBD2 on 5 matching bases. The CDR3 extends over 17 amino acids. V was pared by 3 bases and J by 4 bases, with 20 bases between. CDR3 in DNA: TGTGCCAGCAGTTTTTCCTACAGTCCCCTGAGGGCAGATACGCAGTATTTT. Encoded protein: CASSFSYSPLRADTQYF.